This T cell receptor beta chain was sequenced during a study of identical twins. TCRdb reanalysed the 5' RACE reads using MiXCR and keeps one entry per CDR3 protein. The sample lists some 270,000 distinct CDR3 sequences, about 8% seen once, with less than 4% in the top ten. CDR1 and CDR2 (germline): SQVTM, ANQGSEA. V was pared by 4 bases and J by 5 bases, with 17 bases between. CDR3 size: 14 residues. This same sample was also taken into another study, of yellow fever vaccine responses in identical twins.

This chain uses TRBV29-1 with TRBJ2-5, with D possibly matching TRBD1 (5 bases). The sequence was obtained from a woman under 30 in good health. Source material: CD8+ T cells sorted from blood. In DNA, the CDR3 is TGCAGCGTTGTAAGGCCAGGGATTGCGGAGACCCAGTACTTC. This codes for CSVVRPGIAETQYF.